These 26 T cell receptor beta chains share one sample of origin, sequenced in a study of T cells in Graves' hyperthyroidism and ophthalmopathy. Regions amplified from RNA transcripts were the TCR beta CDR3 regions. The study used the HTBI primer set for a first-round RT-PCR of the TCR CDR3. A single record per CDR3 protein comes from TCRdb applying MiXCR to the multiplex PCR reads. The top ten hold roughly two fifths of the sample, which has 200,000 to 250,000 distinct CDR3 sequences, about 17% seen once. Sequenced material: blood. The source of these receptors is a man aged 35-49 years with Graves' hyperthyroidism.

For this clonotype: A much larger clone is a single base away; this may be a read error. The chain combines TRBV7-3 with TRBJ2-4; 12 bases map to TRBD2. CDR3 length: 16 residues. Germline lookup yields CDR1 SGHTA and CDR2 FQGTGA. In DNA, the CDR3 is TGTGCCAGCAGCCAGCTAGCGGGGGGGCATGAAAACACTCAGTACTTC. This sequence encodes CASSQLAGGHENTQYF.

This chain connects TRBV19 to TRBJ1-1; TRBD1 is a possible D gene (6 bases). V lost 3 bases, J lost 4 bases, and 21 bases lay in between. CDR3 length: 17 residues. The V gene's germline CDR1 is LNHDA and CDR2 SQIVND (reference sequence). CDR3 amino acids: CASSMRSKWQGSTEAFF. Written as DNA, the CDR3 is TGTGCCAGTAGTATGAGGTCAAAGTGGCAGGGGTCCACTGAAGCTTTCTTT.

There are a few counts of this clonotype. Given a much more abundant clone one base away, this may be a read error. This chain uses TRBV4-1 with TRBJ1-4, with D unresolved. The CDR3 loop spans 14 amino acids. V was shortened by 3 bases and J by 10 bases, with 15 bases between the two germline ends. From germline, CDR1 is MGHRA and CDR2 YSYEKL. CDR3 nucleotide sequence: TGCGCCAGCAGCCAGACGGAACAGCGCATAAAACTGTTTTTT. Translation: CASSQTEQRIKLFF.

In its sample, this clonotype was seen many times. The rearrangement uses TRBV27 and TRBJ2-5; D uncertain. V lost 5 bases and J lost 0, with 19 bases in between. The CDR3 has 17 residues. Per the germline V gene, CDR1 is MNHEY and CDR2 is SMNVEV (reference sequence). The CDR3 reads CASSLYGWYENQETQYF. The CDR3 DNA reads TGTGCCAGCAGTCTCTACGGCTGGTACGAAAACCAAGAGACCCAGTACTTC.

This clonotype was found a few times. J is TRBJ2-2 and V is TRBV7-2; D possibly corresponds to TRBD2 (6 bases). The CDR3 loop spans 18 amino acids. V dropped 4 bases and J dropped 2 bases, with 20 bases sitting between them. Germline CDR1 reads SGHTA; CDR2 reads FQGNSA. CDR3 loop: CASSSILGRGGNTGELFF. The CDR3 DNA is TGTGCCAGCAGCTCTATTCTGGGGCGGGGTGGTAACACCGGGGAGCTGTTTTTT.

This clonotype was observed at least ten times. The CDR3 DNA sequence: TGCGCCAGCAGCTTGGCCGGAGGGGGTTTTACTGAAGCTTTCTTT. This gives the protein CASSLAGGGFTEAFF. The chain is built from TRBV5-1 and TRBJ1-1, with D perhaps matching TRBD1 (6 bases). The CDR3 spans 15 residues. CDR1 is SGHRS, CDR2 YFSETQ, per germline. V was trimmed by 0 bases and J by 5 bases, leaving 14 bases between them.

The sample holds many counts of this clonotype. The V call is TRBV2, the J call TRBJ1-2, with D tentatively TRBD1 (6 bases). The CDR3 extends over 13 amino acids. V dropped 3 bases and J dropped 7 bases, with 12 bases sitting between them. CDR1 is SNHLY and CDR2 is FYNNEI in the germline V gene. In DNA, the CDR3 is TGTGCCAGCAGTGAGGAGGGGGGTCGTGGCTACACCTTC. It is translated as CASSEEGGRGYTF.

V is TRBV15 and J is TRBJ2-3; TRBD2 matches 7 bases. CDR3 length: 15 residues. Germline-derived CDR1 and CDR2 are LNHNV and YYDKDF (reference sequence). V shed 2 bases, J shed 3 bases, and the junction held 5 bases outside the gene matches. As DNA, the CDR3 is TGTGCCACCAGCAGATCAGGACTAGGGACAGATACGCAGTATTTT. It encodes CATSRSGLGTDTQYF. Variable domain in full (rest from reference TRBV15 and TRBJ2-3): DAMVIQNPRYQVTQFGKPVTLSCSQTLNHNVMYWYQQKSSQAPKLLFHYYDKDFNNEADTPDNFQSRRPNTSFCFLDIRSPGLGDTAMYLCATSRSGLGTDTQYFGPGTRLTVL.

In this sample, this clonotype turned up many times. The CDR3 region has the DNA TGTGCCAGCAGTAGCCCCGCCAACAGGGTGTTAAGCACTGAAGCTTTCTTT. Translation gives CASSSPANRVLSTEAFF. The V call is TRBV6-2 or TRBV6-3, the J call TRBJ1-1, with D perhaps TRBD1 (6 bases). In germline, CDR1 is MNHEY, CDR2 SVGEGT. The V and J ends lost 5 bases and 4 bases respectively, with 23 bases between them. The CDR3 runs 17 residues.

This clonotype was counted many times. The chain carries TRBV20-1 and TRBJ2-1, with 7 bases matching TRBD2. CDR1 and CDR2 from the germline V gene are DFQATT and SNEGSKA (reference sequence). The CDR3 totals 15 residues. V dropped 5 bases and J dropped 5; count of bases not matched to a gene: 12. The CDR3 nucleotides read TGCAGTGCTGCCGGGACTATGAGACTCCACAATGAGCAGTTCTTC. Translation gives CSAAGTMRLHNEQFF.

V gene TRBV18 combines with J gene TRBJ1-1; TRBD1 aligns across 9 bases. CDR1 and CDR2 (germline): KGHSH, LQKENI. Losses at the gene ends were 3 bases for V and 1 base for J; bases not matched to a gene: 6. The CDR3 consists of 16 residues. CDR3 in DNA: TGTGCCAGCTCACCCGGTACAGGGGGCCGGAACACTGAAGCTTTCTTT. It is translated as CASSPGTGGRNTEAFF.

Only a few counts were recorded for this clonotype. V is TRBV3-1 and J is TRBJ1-5; D possibly corresponds to TRBD1 (5 bases). From germline, CDR1 is LGHDT and CDR2 YNNKEL (reference sequence). Trimming took 1 base from V and 1 from J, leaving 17 bases between them. The CDR3 loop spans 18 amino acids. CDR3 protein: CASSQGRVTRGSNQPQHF. CDR3 DNA sequence: TGTGCCAGCAGCCAAGGTCGTGTGACACGGGGGAGCAATCAGCCCCAGCATTTT.

This clonotype appeared many times. The chain links TRBV7-2 to TRBJ1-5; maybe TRBD1 (5 bases). CDR3 size: 17 residues. The germline V gene encodes CDR1 SGHTA and CDR2 FQGNSA. Trimming removed 1 base at V and 0 bases at J, with 13 bases between. CDR3 amino acids: CASSLGGLTYSNQPQHF. The CDR3 nucleotides are TGTGCCAGCAGCTTAGGGGGCCTTACCTATAGCAATCAGCCCCAGCATTTT.

This clonotype has only one observation. Just one base apart from a much larger clone, this may be a read error. This chain joins TRBV7-6 and TRBJ1-6, with D unclear. The CDR3 has 17 residues. The germline gives CDR1 SGHVS, CDR2 FNYEAQ. The CDR3: CASSSVPALSHNSPLHF. Written as DNA, the CDR3 is TGTGCCAGCAGCTCAGTTCCAGCACTCTCCCATAATTCACCCCTCCACTTT.

This clonotype was found many times. The rearrangement links TRBV30 to TRBJ2-7; 11 bases fit TRBD1. The CDR3 runs to 13 residues. V was clipped by 5 bases and J by 6 bases; unmatched bases: 6. Per germline, CDR1 GTSNPN and CDR2 SVGIG (reference sequence). The CDR3: CAWGYGTGGEQYF. CDR3 DNA sequence: TGTGCCTGGGGGTACGGGACAGGGGGCGAGCAGTACTTC. Complete variable domain (other parts from reference TRBV30 and TRBJ2-7): SQTIHQWPATLVQPVGSPLSLECTVEGTSNPNLYWYRQAAGRGLQLLFYSVGIGQISSEVPQNLSASRPQDRQFILSSKKLLLSDSGFYLCAWGYGTGGEQYFGPGTRLTVT.

This clonotype was counted at least ten times. The gene calls are TRBV24-1 and TRBJ2-6; unclear D gene. CDR1 KGHDR and CDR2 SFDVKD come from the germline V gene. This CDR3 contains 15 residues. Trimming removed 4 bases at V and 0 bases at J, with 6 bases between. CDR3 bases: TGTGCCACCAGTGACCCCCGCTCTGGGGCCAACGTCCTGACTTTC. As protein: CATSDPRSGANVLTF.

Many counts were recorded for this clonotype. This sequence joins TRBV7-9 and TRBJ1-1, with a tentative D call TRBD1 (6 bases). The CDR3 consists of 14 residues. V lost 8 bases to trimming and J lost 2 bases, with 15 bases between them. Germline V gene lookup returns CDR1 SEHNR and CDR2 FQNEAQ (reference sequence). In DNA form, the CDR3 reads TGTGCCAGCTCCCCGGAACAGGGAAACACTGAAGCTTTCTTT. Protein product: CASSPEQGNTEAFF.

The rearrangement links TRBV4-3 to TRBJ1-4; 10 bases match TRBD1. Germline values: CDR1 LGHNA, CDR2 YSLEER. V was pared by 0 bases and J by 6 bases, with 4 bases of the junction left unmatched. The CDR3 is 16 residues long. The CDR3: CASSQDRGTGDEKLFF. The CDR3 DNA is TGCGCCAGCAGCCAAGATCGTGGGACAGGGGATGAAAAACTGTTTTTT.

Details on this clonotype: A read error is possible here, since a much larger clone lies one base away. This rearrangement joins TRBV29-1 to TRBJ2-1; D is unclear. V was pared by 4 bases and J by 8 bases, with 12 bases between. Germline V gives CDR1 SQVTM, CDR2 ANQGSEA. The CDR3 runs 12 residues. In DNA, the CDR3 is TGCAGCGTTGCCCCAGATATGGATGAGCAGTTCTTC. Translated, it gives CSVAPDMDEQFF.

This clonotype has at least ten counts. V gene TRBV3-1 combines with J gene TRBJ2-2; D is possibly TRBD1 (5 bases). V lost 4 bases to trimming and J lost 5 bases, with 17 bases between them. CDR1 and CDR2 (germline): LGHDT, YNNKEL (reference sequence). The CDR3 is made up of 16 amino acids. CDR3 protein: CASSPLPLGLTGELFF. In DNA, the CDR3 is TGTGCCAGCAGCCCGCTTCCGTTGGGGCTTACCGGGGAGCTGTTTTTT.

The chain has TRBV29-1 and TRBJ1-4; D is uncertain. V was shortened by 4 bases and J by 6 bases, with 12 bases between the two germline ends. Germline values: CDR1 SQVTM, CDR2 ANQGSEA. The CDR3 extends over 13 amino acids. The CDR3 reads CSVGGSGDEKLFF. Written as DNA, the CDR3 is TGCAGCGTTGGGGGATCGGGCGATGAAAAACTGTTTTTT.

V gene TRBV18 combines with J gene TRBJ1-5; possibly TRBD1 for D (6 bases). Trimming cost V 3 bases and J 11 bases, with 17 bases left between them. Germline lookup yields CDR1 KGHSH and CDR2 LQKENI. The CDR3 consists of 14 residues. The CDR3 nucleotides read TGTGCCAGCTCACCGACAGGTCTCGGGCGGGCCCAGCATTTT. Protein product: CASSPTGLGRAQHF.

This clonotype was recorded only once. An end of the junction does not agree with germline; a read error may underlie this. The chain combines TRBV4-3 with TRBJ2-7; 12 bases fit TRBD2. Germline V gene lookup returns CDR1 LGHNA and CDR2 YSLEER. CDR3 length: 17 residues. CDR3 residues: CASGQDTSGGMAYEQYF. The CDR3 DNA sequence: TGCGCCAGCGGCCAAGATACTAGCGGGGGGATGGCCTACGAGCAGTACTTC.

This clonotype was counted a few times. The chain is built from TRBV10-3 and TRBJ2-3, with 10 bases identical to TRBD1. The CDR3 spans 15 residues. J gave up 1 base and V 5 bases, and 3 bases lay outside the gene matches. Germline V lookup: CDR1 ENHRY, CDR2 SYGVKD. CDR3 loop: CAISTGTGGTDTQYF. The CDR3 DNA reads as TGTGCCATCAGTACCGGGACAGGGGGCACAGATACGCAGTATTTT.

This clonotype was found many times. This rearrangement joins TRBV7-9 to TRBJ1-2, with 7 bases aligning to TRBD1. V lost 3 bases, J lost 4 bases, and 5 bases stayed unmatched. Germline V gene lookup returns CDR1 SEHNR and CDR2 FQNEAQ (reference sequence). The CDR3 contains 14 residues. CDR3: CASSLTGSGYGYTF. The CDR3 DNA sequence: TGTGCCAGCAGCTTGACAGGGTCGGGCTATGGCTACACCTTC.

This clonotype occurred many times. The J gene is TRBJ1-6, the V gene TRBV4-3; perhaps TRBD1 as D (5 bases). The germline gives CDR1 LGHNA, CDR2 YSLEER. The CDR3 runs 16 residues. V lost 0 bases and J 4 bases, leaving 10 bases between the germline ends. CDR3 in amino acids: CASSQDEGRYNSPLHF. The CDR3 DNA is TGCGCCAGCAGCCAAGATGAGGGGAGGTATAATTCACCCCTCCACTTT.